These 10 T cell receptor beta chains were all obtained from the same sample, sequenced in a study of T cell changes during pregnancy in multiple sclerosis. Profiled with immunoSEQ multiplex PCR; TCRdb holds only in-frame clones, not every one. The sample records 35,000 or so clones, 88% being singletons. The starting material was CD4+ T cells from peripheral blood mononuclear cells, obtained in the first trimester of pregnancy. These receptors were obtained from a female donor with multiple sclerosis, enrolled in a pregnancy study.

The chain couples TRBV19 to TRBJ2-4; weak D call: TRBD1 (6 bases). The V and J ends lost 4 bases and 0 bases respectively, with 13 bases between them. The CDR3 has 16 residues. Germline V gene data show CDR1 as LNHDA and CDR2 as SQIVND (reference sequence). The CDR3 sequence is CASSTQGALAKNIQYF. In DNA, the CDR3 is TGTGCCAGTAGTACACAGGGAGCTCTAGCCAAAAACATTCAGTACTTC.

This clone was detected only a few times. V usage is TRBV18 and J usage is TRBJ2-4, with a possible D match to TRBD1 (5 bases). V lost 2 bases to trimming and J lost 0 bases, with 14 bases between them. This CDR3 contains 17 residues. CDR1 and CDR2 (germline): KGHSH, LQKENI. The CDR3 DNA is TGTGCCAGCTCACCAGCAGACAGACAGCTAGCCAAAAACATTCAGTACTTC. Protein product: CASSPADRQLAKNIQYF.

The rearrangement joins TRBV5-1 to TRBJ2-1; maybe TRBD2 (6 bases). V shed 0 bases and J shed 8 bases, with 15 bases lying between them. Germline V gives CDR1 SGHRS, CDR2 YFSETQ. This CDR3 comprises 15 residues. The DNA of the CDR3 is TGCGCCAGCAGCTTGGGGGTTGGCGGGACGGATGAGCAGTTCTTC. Protein sequence: CASSLGVGGTDEQFF.

The rearrangement links TRBV5-1 to TRBJ1-3, with D tentatively TRBD1 (5 bases). Germline-derived CDR1 and CDR2 are SGHRS and YFSETQ. Trimming cost V 4 bases and J 4 bases, with 15 bases left between them. The CDR3 sequence is 15 residues long. The CDR3 loop reads CASSTGGIRGNTIYF. The CDR3 DNA is TGCGCCAGCAGCACCGGGGGGATTAGAGGAAACACCATATATTTT.

This rearrangement joins TRBV19 to TRBJ1-2; 7 bases match TRBD1. J gave up 6 bases and V 6 bases, and 13 bases lay outside the gene matches. The length of the CDR3 is 15 residues. Germline-derived CDR1 and CDR2 are LNHDA and SQIVND (reference sequence). CDR3 region: CASSVIETGWNGYTF. As DNA, the CDR3 is TGTGCCAGTAGCGTGATAGAGACAGGGTGGAATGGCTACACCTTC.

The chain employs TRBV10-2 and TRBJ1-1; maybe TRBD1 (6 bases). V was shortened by 8 bases and J by 1 base, with 11 bases between the two germline ends. The germline V gene encodes CDR1 WSHSY and CDR2 SAAADI. There are 13 residues in the CDR3. The CDR3 DNA reads TGCGCCAGCTTTGGACAGTCGAACACTGAAGCTTTCTTT. Protein sequence: CASFGQSNTEAFF.

V gene TRBV7-7 combines with J gene TRBJ2-1; a weak D match, TRBD1 (5 bases). The CDR3 loop spans 15 amino acids. V lost 1 base, J lost 6 bases, and 13 bases lay in between. The germline V gene has CDR1 SSHAT and CDR2 FNYEAQ (reference sequence). CDR3 region: CASSLGRQGINEQFF. The CDR3 nucleotides are TGTGCCAGCAGCTTAGGTCGTCAGGGAATCAATGAGCAGTTCTTC.

This chain joins TRBV10-3 and TRBJ2-7; D is uncertain. The CDR3 runs to 12 residues. Germline V gives CDR1 ENHRY, CDR2 SYGVKD. The ends were cut back, 6 bases at V and 1 base at J, with 7 bases in the middle. The CDR3 bases are TGTGCCATCAGCCAGACTTCCTACGAGCAGTACTTC. Translated, it gives CAISQTSYEQYF.

The chain joins TRBV30 to TRBJ1-5, with unresolved D. V shed 0 bases and J shed 9 bases, with 15 bases lying between them. The length of the CDR3 is 14 residues. CDR1 and CDR2 from the germline V gene are GTSNPN and SVGIG (reference sequence). The CDR3: CAWSVTGVERPQHF. For the CDR3, the DNA is TGTGCCTGGAGTGTAACTGGAGTGGAAAGGCCCCAGCATTTT.

This clone was recorded once. This chain joins TRBV6-6 and TRBJ1-4; 7 bases are shared with TRBD1. Germline CDR1 is MNHNY and CDR2 is SVGAGI (reference sequence). The CDR3 is made up of 16 amino acids. Losses at the gene ends were 6 bases for V and 2 bases for J; bases not matched to a gene: 9. The CDR3 protein is CASRPYRGATNEKLFF. CDR3 DNA sequence: TGTGCCAGCAGGCCTTACAGGGGAGCGACTAATGAAAAACTGTTTTTT.